This entry features one T cell receptor beta chain sequence. This clonotype was seen more than once but under ten times. Its antigen remains unidentified. The germline gene is not matched at one end of the junction; a read error may be the cause. These data originate in a study of regulatory T cells in long-lasting Graves disease (dated by TCRdb to about 2021). Study-wide context: Newly diagnosed Graves' disease patients had taken antithyroid drugs for less than 3 months. This study used TCR sequencing and RNA sequencing of peripheral blood to compare persistent Graves' disease patients against newly diagnosed Graves' disease patients. The study was registered as a clinical trial and conducted in China. TCR sequencing covered around 13 persistent and approximately 20 newly diagnosed Graves' disease patients, about 35 samples in total.

The time point label, read with the paper, signifies: newly diagnosed GD, antithyroid drugs for less than 3 months. RNA was extracted from PBMCs in TRIzol for both TCR sequencing and RNA sequencing. The diagnosis of Graves' disease followed American Thyroid Association guidelines. Recruitment of patients was carried out at an endocrinology department in Xi'an, China. From each patient, approximately 10 milliliters of peripheral blood was collected into an EDTA anticoagulant tube. Ficoll Paque Plus density gradient separation was used to isolate PBMCs, and no additional T cell sorting was done. RNA quality was checked with an Agilent 2100 Bioanalyzer and agarose gel, and concentration with a NanoDrop 2000. The library relied on multiplex PCR. The reads were generated on an Illumina HiSeq 4000. CDR3 regions were amplified by Arm-PCR with iRepertoire HTBI primers to construct TCR beta libraries. Before sequencing, the PCR products underwent gel purification. The authors processed their data as follows. Gene usage analysis of CDR3 amino acid clonotypes used the 62 TRBV and some 13 TRBJ segments found across samples. Filtered high-quality paired reads were merged into contigs using COPE and FqMerger. BLAST was used to align contigs to the IMGT TRBV, TRBD and TRBJ reference genes, and CDR3 was defined following IMGT. Any clonotype with a frequency above 0.1% was counted as a highly expanded clone. Shannon entropy was used to measure repertoire diversity, and the Gini coefficient was used to measure V-J evenness. A clonotype was considered public if more than one individual shared it. Starting from the raw public reads, TCRdb applied fastp trimming at Q25, assembled clones with MiXCR and retained in-frame beta chains. CDR3 protein sequences are deduplicated, and each keeps its most common genes and DNA. V and J calls and clone size were set by TCRdb, not the authors. The sample includes around 450,000 distinct CDR3 sequences, with 15% observed a single time. Jointly, the top ten make up about 7.8% of the sample.

What the authors observed across the whole study: Only the TCR beta chain was sequenced and analyzed. The authors noted that the small sample size was a limitation that may lower accuracy. Persistent patients shared more public clonotypes among themselves (2,741) than newly diagnosed patients did (more than 950). Only peripheral blood was studied, because thyroid tissue, the primary lesion, was inaccessible. Compared with newly diagnosed patients, persistent Graves' disease patients had lower TCR Shannon entropy and fewer highly expanded clones, which suggests clonal expansion.

This sample was shared with a second study, whose subject was T cells in Graves' hyperthyroidism and ophthalmopathy. The second publication reports: Stable Graves' hyperthyroidism was defined as no progression to ophthalmopathy during 18 months of follow-up. The hyperthyroidism patients were between 18 and 65 years old and newly diagnosed, with a disease duration of less than 2 months. Any patient with an uncontrolled infection, another autoimmune disease, pregnancy or lactation was excluded. Diagnoses were established on the basis of clinical symptoms, serum thyroxine and TRAb, thyroid ultrasound, and orbital computed tomography. The first round of RT-PCR for the TCR CDR3 was performed with the HTBI primer set and the Qiagen OneStep RT-PCR kit. Most expanded thyroid clonotypes (frequency above 0.001) were also detected in blood, a finding suggesting that blood repertoires may reflect thyroid immune responses. Ophthalmopathy was separated from stable hyperthyroidism by a 13 V-J signature model, with 85% to 90% sensitivity and about 81% specificity obtained in cross-validation and 80%/75% obtained in testing. In validation, the model predicted progression to ophthalmopathy a median of roughly 6.2 months before onset, with approximately 68% sensitivity and 72.22% specificity. To identify TCR V-J signatures that set the groups apart, the researchers used a discovery cohort of 100 patients, made up of 40 to 45 with Graves' ophthalmopathy and about 59 with stable Graves' hyperthyroidism. An independent validation cohort of under 20 hyperthyroidism patients and approximately 17 patients who later progressed to ophthalmopathy tested prospective prediction of ophthalmopathy. The roughly 91 discovery patients were randomly divided into training and test sets at a 7:3 ratio. The study also compared thyroid tissue and blood T-cell repertoires from over 5 Graves' hyperthyroidism patients. Following sampling, methimazole starting at 30 mg daily was given to hyperthyroidism patients, and high-dose intravenous methylprednisolone was given to ophthalmopathy patients. Libraries were constructed in a second round of multiplex PCR, after which size selection and purification were carried out. Sequencing of the libraries was done on an Illumina HiSeq2000 using paired-end 100 bp reads. Raw data were processed with SOAPnuke, discarding reads with adapters, uncalled bases, mean Phred below 15, or no exact constant-primer or identifier match. COPE v1.2.5 was used to merge the high-quality paired reads, and each unique nucleotide sequence was defined as a clonotype. MiTCR v1.1 was used to align the clonotypes against IMGT TRBV, TRBD and TRBJ reference segments. Only V-J combinations with frequency above 0.0001, covering 98% to 99.2% of repertoires, were analysed. A TCS score was defined as the ratio between F50 (clonal expansion) and ExV (chaos), using BLOSUM62-based TCRdist between CDR3 peptides within each V-J. Welch's t-statistics and random forest reduced some 510 V-J features to 13, which were used in a naive Bayes classifier (R e1071). No statistical method was used to fix the sample size in advance, and group allocation was not hidden from the investigators. According to the paper, TCR Vbeta CDR3 sequencing was carried out on around 140 peripheral blood samples, which came from approximately 43 ophthalmopathy, around 74 hyperthyroidism and roughly 17 progressor patients.

The sample in question was peripheral blood mononuclear cells (PBMCs), obtained at new diagnosis, from a patient treated with antithyroid drugs. The clonotype was recovered from a woman between 40 and 55 years old with Graves disease. Donor details come from another sample of the same person, matched by shared clones.

In nucleotides, the sequence is TGTGCCAGCAGTAAGCGACGTGCGGACAGGGCCAAATACAATGGGCAGTTCTTC. Its protein product is CASSKRRADRAKYNGQFF. This sequence uses TRBV12-3 or TRBV12-4 and TRBJ2-1, and 8 bases in between align with TRBD1. The CDR3 spans 18 residues, from the cysteine through the phenylalanine. Only the CDR3 part of the read is kept: 54 bases, read in frame from the first base.